This T cell receptor beta chain stems from a study of T cell repertoires in ileal Crohn's disease. Whole-study context: About half of patients got postoperative therapy: about ten thiopurines, over 15 anti-TNF.

Trimming cost V 6 bases and J 7 bases; bases outside gene matches: 5. Germline V gene data show CDR1 as LNHDA and CDR2 as SQIVND (reference sequence). This CDR3 spans 12 amino acids. Profiled with immunoSEQ multiplex PCR; TCRdb holds only in-frame clones, not every one. This table holds around 17,000 clones, around 88% found once. The chain uses TRBV19 and TRBJ1-2; TRBD1 aligns across 7 bases. The material sequenced was ileal tissue. This TCR was sampled from an adult with Crohn's disease. The CDR3 nucleotides read TGTGCCAGTAGGGGCAGGGGGTTTGGCTACACCTTC. Protein product: CASRGRGFGYTF.